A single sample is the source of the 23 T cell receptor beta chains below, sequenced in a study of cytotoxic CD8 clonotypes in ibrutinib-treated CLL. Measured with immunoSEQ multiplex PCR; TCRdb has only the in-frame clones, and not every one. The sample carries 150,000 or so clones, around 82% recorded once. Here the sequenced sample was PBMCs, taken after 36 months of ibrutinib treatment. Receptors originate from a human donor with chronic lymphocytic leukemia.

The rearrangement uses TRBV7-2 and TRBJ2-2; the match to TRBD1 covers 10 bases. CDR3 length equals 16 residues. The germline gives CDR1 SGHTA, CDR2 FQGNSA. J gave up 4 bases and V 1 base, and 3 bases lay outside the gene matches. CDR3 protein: CASSLGQGAGTGELFF. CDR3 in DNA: TGTGCCAGCAGCTTAGGACAGGGGGCGGGCACCGGGGAGCTGTTTTTT.

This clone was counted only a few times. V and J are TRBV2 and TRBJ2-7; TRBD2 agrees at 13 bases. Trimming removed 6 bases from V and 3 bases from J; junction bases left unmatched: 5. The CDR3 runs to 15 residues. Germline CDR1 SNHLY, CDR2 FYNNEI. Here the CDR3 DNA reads TGTGCCAGCAGACCAACTAGCGGGAGGGTCTACGAGCAGTACTTC. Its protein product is CASRPTSGRVYEQYF. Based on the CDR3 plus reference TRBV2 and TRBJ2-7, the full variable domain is EPEVTQTPSHQVTQMGQEVILRCVPISNHLYFYWYRQILGQKVEFLVSFYNNEISEKSEIFDDQFSVERPDGSNFTLKIRSTKLEDSAMYFCASRPTSGRVYEQYFGPGTRLTVT.

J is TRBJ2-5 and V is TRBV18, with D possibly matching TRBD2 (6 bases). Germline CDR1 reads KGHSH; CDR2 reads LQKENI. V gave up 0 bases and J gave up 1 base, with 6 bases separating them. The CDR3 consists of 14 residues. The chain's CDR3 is CASSPPSGQETQYF. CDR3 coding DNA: TGTGCCAGCTCACCACCTAGCGGCCAAGAGACCCAGTACTTC.

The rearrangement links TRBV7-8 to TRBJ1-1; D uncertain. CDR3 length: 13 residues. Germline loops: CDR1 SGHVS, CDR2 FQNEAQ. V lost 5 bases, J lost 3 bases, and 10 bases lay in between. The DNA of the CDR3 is TGTGCCAGCAGCCGCCAAGTCGACACTGAAGCTTTCTTT. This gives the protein CASSRQVDTEAFF.

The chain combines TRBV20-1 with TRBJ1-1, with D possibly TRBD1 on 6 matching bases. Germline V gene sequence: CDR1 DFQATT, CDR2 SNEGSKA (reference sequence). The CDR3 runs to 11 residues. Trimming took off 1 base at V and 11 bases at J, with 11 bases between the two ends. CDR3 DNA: TGCAGTGCTAGAGGGGGACATGGGGCTTTCTTT. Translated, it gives CSARGGHGAFF.

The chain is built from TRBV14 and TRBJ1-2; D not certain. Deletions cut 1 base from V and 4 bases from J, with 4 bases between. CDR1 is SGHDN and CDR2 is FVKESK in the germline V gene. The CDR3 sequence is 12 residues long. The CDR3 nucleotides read TGTGCCAGCAGCCAAGCACGCTATGGCTACACCTTC. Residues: CASSQARYGYTF.

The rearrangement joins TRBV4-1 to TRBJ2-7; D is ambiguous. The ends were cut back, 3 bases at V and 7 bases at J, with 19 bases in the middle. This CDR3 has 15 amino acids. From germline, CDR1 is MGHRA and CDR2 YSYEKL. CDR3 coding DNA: TGCGCCAGCAGCCATCCAGGATCCCTATCCAGGGAGCAGTACTTC. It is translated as CASSHPGSLSREQYF.

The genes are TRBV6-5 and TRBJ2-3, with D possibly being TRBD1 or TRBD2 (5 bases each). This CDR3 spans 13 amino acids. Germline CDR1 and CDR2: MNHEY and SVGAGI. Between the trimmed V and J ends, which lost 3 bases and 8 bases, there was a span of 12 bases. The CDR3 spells CASSYSGPSTQYF. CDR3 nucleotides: TGTGCCAGCAGTTATTCGGGGCCTTCTACGCAGTATTTT.

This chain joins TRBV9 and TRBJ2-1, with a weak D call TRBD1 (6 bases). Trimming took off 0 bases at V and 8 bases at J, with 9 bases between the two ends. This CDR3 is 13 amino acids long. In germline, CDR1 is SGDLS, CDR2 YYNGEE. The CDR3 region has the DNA TGTGCCAGCAGCGTAGAACAGGGCCATGAGCAGTTCTTC. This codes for CASSVEQGHEQFF.

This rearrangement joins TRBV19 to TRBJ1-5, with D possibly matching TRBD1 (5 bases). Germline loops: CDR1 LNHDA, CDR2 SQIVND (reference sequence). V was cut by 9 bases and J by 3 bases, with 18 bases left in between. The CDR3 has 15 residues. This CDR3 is CASTPQGGFNQPQHF. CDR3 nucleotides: TGTGCCAGCACCCCCCAGGGTGGGTTCAATCAGCCCCAGCATTTT.

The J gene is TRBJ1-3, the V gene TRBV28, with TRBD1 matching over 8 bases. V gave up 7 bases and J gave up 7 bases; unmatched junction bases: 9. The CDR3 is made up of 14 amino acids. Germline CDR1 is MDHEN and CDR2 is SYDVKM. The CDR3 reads CASNIAGGWNTIYF. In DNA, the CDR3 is TGTGCCAGCAACATTGCAGGGGGCTGGAACACCATATATTTT.

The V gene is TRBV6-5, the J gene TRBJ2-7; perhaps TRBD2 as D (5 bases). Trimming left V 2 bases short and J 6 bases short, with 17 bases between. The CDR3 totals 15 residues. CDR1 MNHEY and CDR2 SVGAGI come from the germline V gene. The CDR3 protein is CASSYPSNGRGEQYF. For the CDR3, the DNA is TGTGCCAGCAGTTACCCGTCTAATGGGAGAGGCGAGCAGTACTTC.

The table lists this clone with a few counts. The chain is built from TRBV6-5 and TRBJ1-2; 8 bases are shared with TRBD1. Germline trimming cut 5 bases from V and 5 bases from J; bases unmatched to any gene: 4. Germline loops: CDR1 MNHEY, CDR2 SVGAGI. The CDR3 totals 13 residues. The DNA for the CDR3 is TGTGCCAGCAGTGTGACAGGGGAGTATGGCTACACCTTC. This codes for CASSVTGEYGYTF.

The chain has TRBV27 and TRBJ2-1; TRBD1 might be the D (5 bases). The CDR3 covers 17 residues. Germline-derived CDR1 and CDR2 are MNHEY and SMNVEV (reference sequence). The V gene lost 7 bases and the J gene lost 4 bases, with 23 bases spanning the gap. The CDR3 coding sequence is TGTGCCAGCACCGAAACCAGGGAAACTCACGCGTACAATGAGCAGTTCTTC. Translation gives CASTETRETHAYNEQFF.

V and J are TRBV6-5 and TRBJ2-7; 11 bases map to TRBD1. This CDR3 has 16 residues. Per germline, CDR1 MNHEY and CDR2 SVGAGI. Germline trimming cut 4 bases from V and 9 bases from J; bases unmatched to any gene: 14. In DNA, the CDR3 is TGTGCCAGCAGTTTGGCCTCCGGGACAGGGGGTTCGGGGCAGTACTTC. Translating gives CASSLASGTGGSGQYF.

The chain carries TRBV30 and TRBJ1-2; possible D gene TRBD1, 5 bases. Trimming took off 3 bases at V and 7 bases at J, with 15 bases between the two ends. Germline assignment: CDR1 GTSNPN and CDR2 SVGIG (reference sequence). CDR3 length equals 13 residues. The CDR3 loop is CAWSQSGVGGYTF. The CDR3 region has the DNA TGTGCCTGGAGCCAATCGGGGGTAGGTGGCTACACCTTC.

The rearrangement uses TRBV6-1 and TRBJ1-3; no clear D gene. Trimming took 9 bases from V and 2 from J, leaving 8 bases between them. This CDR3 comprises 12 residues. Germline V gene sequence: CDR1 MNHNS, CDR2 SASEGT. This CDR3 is CASSKAGNTIYF. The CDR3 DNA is TGTGCCAGTTCGAAAGCTGGAAACACCATATATTTT.

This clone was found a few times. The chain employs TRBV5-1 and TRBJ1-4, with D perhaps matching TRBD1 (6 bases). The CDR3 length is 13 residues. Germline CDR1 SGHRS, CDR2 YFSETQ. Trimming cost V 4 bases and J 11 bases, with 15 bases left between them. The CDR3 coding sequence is TGCGCCAGCAGCCCGGGACAACTGGACAAACTGTTTTTT. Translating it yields CASSPGQLDKLFF.

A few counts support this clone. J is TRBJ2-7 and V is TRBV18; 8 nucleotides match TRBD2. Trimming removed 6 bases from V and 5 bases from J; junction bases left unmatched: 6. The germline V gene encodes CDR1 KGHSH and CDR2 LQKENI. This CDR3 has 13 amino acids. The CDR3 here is CASSPTSDNEQYF. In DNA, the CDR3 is TGTGCCAGCTCCCCGACTAGCGATAACGAGCAGTACTTC. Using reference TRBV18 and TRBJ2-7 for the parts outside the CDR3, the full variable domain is NAGVMQNPRHLVRRRGQEARLRCSPMKGHSHVYWYRQLPEEGLKFMVYLQKENIIDESGMPKERFSAEFPKEGPSILRIQQVVRGDSAAYFCASSPTSDNEQYFGPGTRLTVT.

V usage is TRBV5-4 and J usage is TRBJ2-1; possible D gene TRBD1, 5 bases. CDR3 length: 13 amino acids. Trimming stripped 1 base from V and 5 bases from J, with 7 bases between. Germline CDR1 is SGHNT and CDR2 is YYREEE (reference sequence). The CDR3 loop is CASSLTRDNEQFF. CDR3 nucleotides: TGTGCCAGCAGCTTGACCAGGGACAATGAGCAGTTCTTC.

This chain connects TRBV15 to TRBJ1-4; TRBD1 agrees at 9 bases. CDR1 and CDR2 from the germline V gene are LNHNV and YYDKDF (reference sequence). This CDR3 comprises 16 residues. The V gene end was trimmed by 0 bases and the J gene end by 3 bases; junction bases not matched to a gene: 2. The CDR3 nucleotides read TGTGCCACCAGCAGAGAAGGGACAGGGTCTAATGAAAAACTGTTTTTT. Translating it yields CATSREGTGSNEKLFF.

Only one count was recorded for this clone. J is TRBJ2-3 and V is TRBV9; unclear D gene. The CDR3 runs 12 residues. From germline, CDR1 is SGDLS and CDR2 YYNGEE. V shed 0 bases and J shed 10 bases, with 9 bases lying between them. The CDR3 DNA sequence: TGTGCCAGCAGCGTAGATTTTTCTCCGCAGTATTTT. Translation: CASSVDFSPQYF.

The CDR3: CASSFRLDGYTF. The CDR3 DNA sequence: TGTGCCAGCAGTTTCCGGTTGGATGGCTACACCTTC. The chain combines TRBV28 with TRBJ1-2; D gene uncertain. The CDR3 totals 12 residues. CDR1 and CDR2 (germline): MDHEN, SYDVKM. V gave up 3 bases and J gave up 6 bases, with 8 bases separating them.